A selection of T cell receptor beta chains follows, all from one sample in a study of T cells in Graves' hyperthyroidism and ophthalmopathy. TCRdb ran MiXCR on the multiplex PCR reads and lists one entry per CDR3 protein. Among hundreds of thousands of distinct CDR3 sequences listed, 15% to 20% were seen once. Sequencing was carried out using blood. The source of these receptors is a woman between 18 and 29 years old with Graves' ophthalmopathy. Both conserved end residues are part of each CDR3.

v_call: TRBV30; cdr3_aa: CAWSNPPEGRTEAFF
v_call: TRBV27; cdr3_aa: CASTISGQREGYNEQFF
v_call: TRBV7-8; cdr3_aa: CASSLVLSSYNEQFF
v_call: TRBV2; cdr3_aa: CASSPDSFSNQPQHF
v_call: TRBV9; cdr3_aa: CASSVGSATGANYGYTF
v_call: TRBV5-1; cdr3_aa: CASSLDTGIASPLHF
v_call: TRBV4-1; cdr3_aa: CASSQAIGTAVFEQYF
v_call: TRBV12-3/TRBV12-4; cdr3_aa: CASSNTGEGYTF
v_call: TRBV2; cdr3_aa: CASSEAVSSYNEQFF
v_call: TRBV11-2; cdr3_aa: CASRLARGGAGGLAPYEQYF
v_call: TRBV20-1; cdr3_aa: CSAMQGPQPQHF
v_call: TRBV12-3/TRBV12-4; cdr3_aa: CASSLALGGLNEQFF
v_call: TRBV28; cdr3_aa: CASSLSGGGYTF
v_call: TRBV7-8; cdr3_aa: CASSQVSTNEQFF
v_call: TRBV20-1; cdr3_aa: CSAPGTGGTEAFF
v_call: TRBV6-9; cdr3_aa: CASSYRGSGSPLHF
v_call: TRBV5-5; cdr3_aa: CASSFYDSSYEQYF
v_call: TRBV4-2; cdr3_aa: CASSQAPRGNQPQHF
v_call: TRBV5-1; cdr3_aa: CASSWDRGLPNEKLFF
v_call: TRBV3-1; cdr3_aa: CASSSVNARDTQYF
v_call: TRBV27; cdr3_aa: CASSFSGGYEQSF
v_call: TRBV6-1; cdr3_aa: CASSLSPGFGTEAFF
v_call: TRBV6-1; cdr3_aa: CASSEWGSGGDTDTQYF
v_call: TRBV4-1; cdr3_aa: CASSQAYGVGTNTEAFF
v_call: TRBV30; cdr3_aa: CAWSERDRLFF
v_call: TRBV7-9; cdr3_aa: CASNRTGAGTDTQYF
v_call: TRBV2; cdr3_aa: CASRISRSTDTQYF
v_call: TRBV28; cdr3_aa: CASSLSGTGGGDTEAFF
v_call: TRBV7-3; cdr3_aa: CASSPTEASDYGYTF
v_call: TRBV3-1; cdr3_aa: CASSRSLFEQFF
v_call: TRBV27; cdr3_aa: CASSLYGTSGIDEQFF
v_call: TRBV7-9; cdr3_aa: CASSTREGGIATNEKLFF
v_call: TRBV29-1; cdr3_aa: CSVTVDSGNTIYF
v_call: TRBV7-9; cdr3_aa: CASSLGPTSVGETQYF
v_call: TRBV20-1; cdr3_aa: CSGSVGTGSYKQCF
v_call: TRBV5-6; cdr3_aa: CASSSWTGQNEQFF
v_call: TRBV6-2/TRBV6-3; cdr3_aa: CASSYSPSVGGADTQYF
v_call: TRBV3-1; cdr3_aa: CASSLRNNQPQHF
v_call: TRBV6-1; cdr3_aa: CASSVQGADTGELFF
v_call: TRBV6-1; cdr3_aa: CASSVLGGSNQPQHF
v_call: TRBV28; cdr3_aa: CASSTGWETAGANVLTF
v_call: TRBV4-1; cdr3_aa: CASSQAAQLQDTQYF